Presented here are 31 T cell receptor beta chains from one specimen sequenced in a study of memory CD4+ T cells and cytomegalovirus serostatus. The sort gate was single viable CD3+CD4+CD8-CD45RO+ cells for memory CD4+ T cells. The assay was immunoSEQ multiplex PCR, and TCRdb's table has in-frame clones only and misses some. The table shows fewer than 40,000 clones, with around 78% occurring only once. The sample was memory CD4+ T cells from blood. All receptors come from an adult in good health and CMV-seronegative.

This clone is medium-sized by share. This CDR3 is CASSISPTNEKLFF. The CDR3 coding sequence is TGTGCCAGTAGTATATCCCCAACTAATGAAAAACTGTTTTTT. The gene calls are TRBV19 and TRBJ1-4; D is uncertain. The CDR3 runs 14 residues. Trimming took off 2 bases at V and 0 bases at J, with 4 bases between the two ends. Germline loops: CDR1 LNHDA, CDR2 SQIVND (reference sequence). The full variable domain, with the rest looked up from reference TRBV19 and TRBJ1-4, is DGGITQSPKYLFRKEGQNVTLSCEQNLNHDAMYWYRQDPGQGLRLIYYSQIVNDFQKGDIAEGYSVSREKKESFPLTVTSAQKNPTAFYLCASSISPTNEKLFFGSGTQLSVL.

V and J are TRBV27 and TRBJ2-1; 10 bases map to TRBD1. The V and J ends lost 6 bases and 1 base, in that order; junction bases with no gene match: 9. CDR1 is MNHEY and CDR2 is SMNVEV in the germline V gene (reference sequence). The CDR3 consists of 17 residues. DNA for the CDR3: TGTGCCAGCAGCAGACAGGGGGCGCTTTTATCCTACAATGAGCAGTTCTTC. It specifies CASSRQGALLSYNEQFF.

This chain uses TRBV5-5 with TRBJ2-7; TRBD2 matches at 12 bases. J lost 2 bases, V lost 4 bases, and 4 bases had no gene match. Looked up from germline, CDR1 is SGHKS and CDR2 is YYEKEE (reference sequence). The CDR3 loop spans 15 amino acids. The CDR3 region is CASSLTSGGTYEQYF. CDR3 in DNA: TGTGCCAGCAGCCTGACTAGCGGGGGTACCTACGAGCAGTACTTC.

J is TRBJ1-4 and V is TRBV6-1; weak D call: TRBD1 (5 bases). V dropped 3 bases and J dropped 7 bases, with 15 bases sitting between them. The germline CDR1 and CDR2 sequences are MNHNS and SASEGT. The CDR3 consists of 15 residues. CDR3 residues: CASSEEGRVGEKLFF. The CDR3 DNA follows: TGTGCCAGCAGTGAGGAGGGGCGCGTGGGTGAAAAACTGTTTTTT.

The rearrangement joins TRBV19 to TRBJ2-5; no clear D gene. The CDR3 spans 15 residues. Germline assignment: CDR1 LNHDA and CDR2 SQIVND (reference sequence). V shed 3 bases and J shed 1 base, with 12 bases lying between them. This CDR3 reads CASSIGLGIQETQYF. As DNA, the CDR3 is TGTGCCAGTAGTATTGGCCTAGGTATCCAAGAGACCCAGTACTTC.

The rearrangement joins TRBV7-2 to TRBJ2-3; tentative D call: TRBD2 (6 bases). This CDR3 has 17 residues. Trimming shortened V by 5 bases and J by 0 bases, and 18 bases separated the two germline ends. The V gene's germline CDR1 is SGHTA and CDR2 FQGNSA. This CDR3 is CASSRRAETTSTDTQYF. The DNA for the CDR3 is TGTGCCAGCAGCCGGAGGGCCGAGACGACTAGCACAGATACGCAGTATTTT. Full variable domain (missing parts from reference TRBV7-2 and TRBJ2-3): GAGVSQSPSNKVTEKGKDVELRCDPISGHTALYWYRQSLGQGLEFLIYFQGNSAPDKSGLPSDRFSAERTGGSVSTLTIQRTQQEDSAVYLCASSRRAETTSTDTQYFGPGTRLTVL.

The chain employs TRBV25-1 and TRBJ1-2, with 9 positions matching TRBD1. The CDR3 consists of 13 residues. V was pared by 6 bases and J by 10 bases, with 9 bases of the junction left unmatched. Per the germline V gene, CDR1 is MGHDK and CDR2 is SYGVNS. CDR3 coding DNA: TGTGCCAGCAGAACAGACAGGGGGTTTGACTACACCTTC. Translated: CASRTDRGFDYTF.

The rearrangement uses TRBV5-6 and TRBJ2-7, with 7 bases identical to TRBD1. The CDR3 consists of 13 residues. V gave up 3 bases and J gave up 1 base; unmatched junction bases: 1. Germline V gene data show CDR1 as SGHDT and CDR2 as YYEEEE. In DNA, the CDR3 is TGTGCCAGCAGCTGGGACAGATCCTACGAGCAGTACTTC. It translates to CASSWDRSYEQYF.

A few counts support this clone. The chain carries TRBV12-5 and TRBJ1-2; 9 positions agree with TRBD1. J was trimmed by 6 bases and V by 3 bases; bases with no gene match: 5. Germline CDR1 is LGHNT and CDR2 is FRNRAP. The CDR3 has 14 amino acids. The CDR3 loop is CASGLAGTGNGYTF. The CDR3, as DNA: TGTGCTAGTGGTTTAGCCGGGACAGGGAATGGCTACACCTTC.

This chain connects TRBV4-1 to TRBJ1-5, with 7 bases identical to TRBD1. The germline CDR1 and CDR2 sequences are MGHRA and YSYEKL. The CDR3 is 18 residues long. J was trimmed by 4 bases and V by 0 bases; bases with no gene match: 12. The CDR3 nucleotides are TGCGCCAGCAGCCAAGATCTGGGGGACAGTAGAAGGAATCAGCCCCAGCATTTT. Amino acid sequence: CASSQDLGDSRRNQPQHF.

V and J are TRBV7-9 and TRBJ1-2; 9 bases match TRBD1. The junction had 4 bases not matched to a gene; V was cut back by 2 bases and J by 6 bases. Germline V CDR1 and CDR2: SEHNR, FQNEAQ (reference sequence). This CDR3 region has 14 residues. The CDR3 nucleotides read TGTGCCAGCAGCTTATCCACAGGGGGCCATGGCTACACCTTC. It is translated as CASSLSTGGHGYTF.

The chain is built from TRBV6-5 and TRBJ1-1; perhaps TRBD1 as D (5 bases). Per the germline V gene, CDR1 is MNHEY and CDR2 is SVGAGI. Trimming shortened V by 7 bases and J by 12 bases, and 21 bases separated the two germline ends. The CDR3 is made up of 13 amino acids. CDR3 coding DNA: TGTGCCAGCATTTTCCCCGGGACCGAAGAGACTTTCTTT. It translates to CASIFPGTEETFF.

This chain links TRBV4-1 with TRBJ2-1; D remains ambiguous. Trimming shortened V by 2 bases and J by 9 bases, and 17 bases separated the two germline ends. The germline CDR1 and CDR2 sequences are MGHRA and YSYEKL. The CDR3 consists of 15 residues. The DNA for the CDR3 is TGCGCCAGCAGCCAAAATAGCTTGTCCCGTAGTGAGCAGTTCTTC. It specifies CASSQNSLSRSEQFF.

The chain combines TRBV30 with TRBJ2-1; D unresolved. The CDR3 runs 16 residues. V was pared by 2 bases and J by 0 bases, with 14 bases between. Germline lookup yields CDR1 GTSNPN and CDR2 SVGIG (reference sequence). The CDR3 nucleotides are TGTGCCTGGAGTCCTACCGACACCAACTCCTACAATGAGCAGTTCTTC. The encoded protein is CAWSPTDTNSYNEQFF. Full variable domain (missing parts from reference TRBV30 and TRBJ2-1): SQTIHQWPATLVQPVGSPLSLECTVEGTSNPNLYWYRQAAGRGLQLLFYSVGIGQISSEVPQNLSASRPQDRQFILSSKKLLLSDSGFYLCAWSPTDTNSYNEQFFGPGTRLTVL.

The chain employs TRBV5-6 and TRBJ1-1; D gene ambiguous. This CDR3 region has 13 residues. Germline-derived CDR1 and CDR2 are SGHDT and YYEEEE. V shed 3 bases and J shed 4 bases, with 10 bases lying between them. In nucleotides, the CDR3 is TGTGCCAGCAGCTACCCTCTCTTCACTGAAGCTTTCTTT. Translation: CASSYPLFTEAFF.

The chain joins TRBV5-6 to TRBJ1-4; weak D call: TRBD1 (6 bases). V lost 4 bases to trimming and J lost 1 base, with 14 bases between them. Germline V gene sequence: CDR1 SGHDT, CDR2 YYEEEE. The CDR3 has 16 residues. Written as DNA, the CDR3 is TGTGCCAGCAGCCCCGTCACAGGGAGAACTAATGAAAAACTGTTTTTT. Encoded protein: CASSPVTGRTNEKLFF.

V gene TRBV6-1 combines with J gene TRBJ1-1; D uncertain. V lost 2 bases and J 6 bases, leaving 4 bases between the germline ends. The CDR3 has 11 amino acids. Germline CDR1 and CDR2: MNHNS and SASEGT. The CDR3: CASSEFSEAFF. The CDR3 nucleotides read TGTGCCAGCAGTGAATTCTCTGAAGCTTTCTTT.

The chain employs TRBV19 and TRBJ1-5; D gene unclear. Germline values: CDR1 LNHDA, CDR2 SQIVND (reference sequence). V was clipped by 11 bases and J by 5 bases, with 28 bases between them. The CDR3 has 17 residues. CDR3 coding DNA: TGTGCCTGTCAGAAGGCCGTGGATGGGCGGGCCCATCAGCCCCAGCATTTT. Translation gives CACQKAVDGRAHQPQHF.

The V gene is TRBV5-1, the J gene TRBJ1-4; D is ambiguous. The CDR3 runs 15 residues. CDR1 SGHRS and CDR2 YFSETQ come from the germline V gene. Trimming took 4 bases from V and 3 from J, leaving 13 bases between them. The CDR3 loop is CASSIWVGANEKLFF. The CDR3, as DNA: TGCGCCAGCAGCATCTGGGTAGGAGCTAATGAAAAACTGTTTTTT.

The chain couples TRBV10-3 to TRBJ1-1; 8 positions agree with TRBD1. V trimming: 4 bases; J trimming: 1 base; junction bases outside the gene matches: 5. Germline V gene lookup returns CDR1 ENHRY and CDR2 SYGVKD. The CDR3 is 15 amino acids. The DNA of the CDR3 is TGTGCCATCAGTGGTTTGACAGGGGCGAACACTGAAGCTTTCTTT. This gives the protein CAISGLTGANTEAFF.

The rearrangement joins TRBV25-1 to TRBJ2-5; no definite D call. V was pared by 2 bases and J by 2 bases, with 9 bases between. The CDR3 covers 14 residues. CDR1 and CDR2 from the germline V gene are MGHDK and SYGVNS. The CDR3 DNA is TGTGCCAGCAGTGAAAGAGACGAACAAGAGACCCAGTACTTC. It translates to CASSERDEQETQYF. The entire variable domain, with the rest obtained from reference TRBV25-1 and TRBJ2-5, is as follows: EADIYQTPRYLVIGTGKKITLECSQTMGHDKMYWYQQDPGMELHLIHYSYGVNSTEKGDLSSESTVSRIRTEHFPLTLESARPSHTSQYLCASSERDEQETQYFGPGTRLLVL.

V usage is TRBV2 and J usage is TRBJ1-2; no clear D gene. V was pared by 4 bases and J by 4 bases, with 13 bases between. This CDR3 has 14 residues. Looked up from germline, CDR1 is SNHLY and CDR2 is FYNNEI. The chain's CDR3 is CASSVGSGRYGYTF. CDR3 bases: TGTGCCAGCAGTGTGGGAAGCGGTCGCTATGGCTACACCTTC.

This clone was observed a handful of times. The chain has TRBV14 and TRBJ1-2, with D possibly being TRBD1 (5 bases). V was pared by 4 bases and J by 4 bases, with 10 bases between. The CDR3 runs to 13 residues. Germline V CDR1 and CDR2: SGHDN, FVKESK. DNA for the CDR3: TGTGCCAGCAGCCCGGGGCCTTCCTATGGCTACACCTTC. This sequence encodes CASSPGPSYGYTF.

V gene TRBV7-9 combines with J gene TRBJ1-1, with a possible D match to TRBD1 (5 bases). Germline V gene lookup returns CDR1 SEHNR and CDR2 FQNEAQ (reference sequence). This CDR3 is built from 14 residues. The ends were cut back, 2 bases at V and 5 bases at J, with 12 bases in the middle. The CDR3 loop is CASSLFGAGTEAFF. Written as DNA, the CDR3 is TGTGCCAGCAGCTTATTCGGGGCAGGGACTGAAGCTTTCTTT.

The CDR3 region has the DNA TGTGCCAGCAGTGAAAACAGGGCGGCCGAGCAGTACTTC. It encodes CASSENRAAEQYF. V and J are TRBV2 and TRBJ2-7; tentatively, D is TRBD1 (6 bases). Germline loops: CDR1 SNHLY, CDR2 FYNNEI. The CDR3 length is 13 residues. V gave up 2 bases and J gave up 6 bases, with 11 bases separating them.

V is TRBV7-7 and J is TRBJ2-5; 11 nucleotides align to TRBD2. Germline CDR1 is SSHAT and CDR2 is FNYEAQ (reference sequence). This CDR3 region has 17 residues. With 0 bases clipped from V and 5 bases from J, the junction kept 8 bases outside the gene matches. CDR3 in DNA: TGTGCCAGCAGCTTAGCGCTGTCTAGCGGGGGGCTGGAGACCCAGTACTTC. Protein sequence: CASSLALSSGGLETQYF.

The V call is TRBV15, the J call TRBJ2-3, with D uncertain. The V gene's germline CDR1 is LNHNV and CDR2 YYDKDF (reference sequence). Trimming removed 5 bases at V and 1 base at J, with 19 bases between. CDR3 length: 17 residues. The CDR3 DNA reads as TGTGCCACCAGCGGGCAGAGTGCGGAGTGGGGCACAGATACGCAGTATTTT. It is translated as CATSGQSAEWGTDTQYF.

The rearrangement uses TRBV9 and TRBJ1-6, with D tentatively TRBD1 (5 bases). From germline, CDR1 is SGDLS and CDR2 YYNGEE. The V end lost 0 bases, the J end lost 6 bases, and 10 bases lay between the germline ends. The CDR3 is 15 amino acids. The CDR3 DNA sequence: TGTGCCAGCAGCGTAGCCCCAGGGTTTAATTCACCCCTCCACTTT. Translated, it gives CASSVAPGFNSPLHF.

This clone was picked up a small number of times. The chain uses TRBV18 and TRBJ1-5; tentative D call: TRBD1 (5 bases). This CDR3 has 13 residues. Trimming removed 4 bases from V and 6 bases from J, with 10 bases in between. Germline V lookup: CDR1 KGHSH, CDR2 LQKENI. The CDR3 loop reads CASSRLDSQPQHF. The CDR3 nucleotides are TGTGCCAGCTCACGACTCGACAGTCAGCCCCAGCATTTT.

This chain joins TRBV7-2 and TRBJ1-4, with 7 bases matching TRBD1. Per germline, CDR1 SGHTA and CDR2 FQGNSA. Losses at the gene ends were 2 bases for V and 2 bases for J; bases not matched to a gene: 8. This CDR3 has 17 residues. This CDR3 is CASSLQRGHGTNEKLFF. The DNA for the CDR3 is TGTGCCAGCAGCTTACAAAGGGGGCATGGGACTAATGAAAAACTGTTTTTT. Together with reference TRBV7-2 and TRBJ1-4, the CDR3 gives the full variable domain: GAGVSQSPSNKVTEKGKDVELRCDPISGHTALYWYRQSLGQGLEFLIYFQGNSAPDKSGLPSDRFSAERTGGSVSTLTIQRTQQEDSAVYLCASSLQRGHGTNEKLFFGSGTQLSVL.

This clone was picked up one time. The J gene is TRBJ1-6, the V gene TRBV2; 7 bases line up with TRBD1. The CDR3 totals 14 residues. Trimming took 6 bases from V and 8 from J; bases not matched to a gene: 7. CDR1 SNHLY and CDR2 FYNNEI come from the germline V gene. Here the CDR3 reads CASRTGTVDSPLHF. For the CDR3, the DNA is TGTGCCAGCAGAACCGGGACAGTTGATTCACCCCTCCACTTT.